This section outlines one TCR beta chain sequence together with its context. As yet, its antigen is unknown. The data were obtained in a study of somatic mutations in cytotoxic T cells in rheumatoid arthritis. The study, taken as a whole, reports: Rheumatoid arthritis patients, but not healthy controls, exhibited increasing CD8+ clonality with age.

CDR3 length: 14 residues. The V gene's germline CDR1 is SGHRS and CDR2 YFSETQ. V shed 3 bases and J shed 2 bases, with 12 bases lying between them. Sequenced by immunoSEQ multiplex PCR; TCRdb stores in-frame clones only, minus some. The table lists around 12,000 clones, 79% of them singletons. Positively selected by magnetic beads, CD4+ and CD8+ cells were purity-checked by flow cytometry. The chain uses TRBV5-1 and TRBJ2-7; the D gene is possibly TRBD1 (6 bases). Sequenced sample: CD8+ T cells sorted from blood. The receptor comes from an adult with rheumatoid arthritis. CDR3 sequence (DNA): TGCGCCAGCAGCTCCGGGACACTTACCTACGAGCAGTACTTC. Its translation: CASSSGTLTYEQYF. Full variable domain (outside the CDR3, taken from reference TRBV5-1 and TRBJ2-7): KAGVTQTPRYLIKTRGQQVTLSCSPISGHRSVSWYQQTPGQGLQFLFEYFSETQRNKGNFPGRFSGRQFSNSRSEMNVSTLELGDSALYLCASSSGTLTYEQYFGPGTRLTVT.